The 32 T cell receptor delta chains below were found in one sample sequenced in a study of gamma-delta chains in newborns, infants, children. TCRdb reprocessed the reads using CATT. The sample carries around 11,000 delta-chain clones, around 8.8% recorded once. The sample comprised blood. The source is a child who was a newborn, infant or young child, either healthy, febrile or measles-vaccinated (not recorded which).

The chain combines TRDV2 with TRDJ1; D ambiguous. This CDR3 spans 16 amino acids. Trimming took off 0 bases at V and 0 bases at J, with 13 bases between the two ends. Germline CDR1 is GEAIGNYY and CDR2 is EKD. The CDR3 region has the DNA TGTGCCTGTGACACCGTGGAAACACCGTACACCGATAAACTCATCTTT. Protein product: CACDTVETPYTDKLIF.

This clone was seen a few times. Distinct nucleotide sequences in the sample also encode this CDR3. The chain recombines TRDV2 with TRDJ3, with TRDD3 identical over 7 bases. The V and J ends lost 0 bases and 0 bases, in that order; junction bases with no gene match: 4. The CDR3 consists of 18 residues. Germline V gives CDR1 GEAIGNYY, CDR2 EKD. CDR3: CACDTGYGSSWDTRQMFF. The CDR3 region has the DNA TGTGCCTGTGACACCGGATACGGGAGCTCCTGGGACACCCGACAGATGTTTTTC.

This sequence joins TRDV1 and TRDJ1; 13 nucleotides align to TRDD3. This CDR3 contains 17 residues. The V gene end was trimmed by 8 bases and the J gene end by 2 bases; junction bases not matched to a gene: 11. The germline gives CDR1 TSWWSYY, CDR2 QGS. CDR3 region: CALNVPYWGIRTDKLIF. CDR3 coding DNA: TGTGCTCTTAACGTACCGTACTGGGGGATACGAACCGATAAACTCATCTTT.

On this clone: At one end the junction does not follow the germline gene, possibly because of a read error. Other DNA sequences in the sample encode the same CDR3. V is TRDV2 and J is TRDJ1, with 10 bases that match TRDD3. This CDR3 contains 18 residues. The germline V gene has CDR1 GEAIGNYY and CDR2 EKD. The CDR3 DNA reads TGCGCCTGTGACACCCACCCGTACTTACTGGGGGATACCGATAAACTCATCTTT. Amino acids: CACDTHPYLLGDTDKLIF.

In its sample, this clone was seen a few times. The chain links TRDV2 to TRDJ1, with 10 positions matching TRDD3. Germline V gives CDR1 GEAIGNYY, CDR2 EKD. The CDR3 covers 18 residues. Germline trimming cut 3 bases from V and 4 bases from J; bases unmatched to any gene: 16. Here the CDR3 DNA reads TGTGCCTGTGACGGAATGGGGACTACTGGGGGATTCGGCGATAAACTCATCTTT. This encodes CACDGMGTTGGFGDKLIF.

The sample holds a few counts of this clone. This rearrangement joins TRDV2 to TRDJ2; D is unresolved. The ends were cut back, 3 bases at V and 6 bases at J, with 13 bases in the middle. Germline V gene data show CDR1 as GEAIGNYY and CDR2 as EKD. The CDR3 covers 14 residues. The CDR3 loop reads CACDSVPGAAQLFF. The CDR3 DNA reads TGTGCCTGTGACTCGGTGCCGGGAGCAGCACAACTCTTCTTT.

The chain carries TRDV2 and TRDJ1, with 10 bases that match TRDD3. Germline V gives CDR1 GEAIGNYY, CDR2 EKD. The CDR3 extends over 14 amino acids. The J segment lost 7 bases and the V segment lost 3 bases, leaving 7 bases of the junction unmatched. For the CDR3, the DNA is TGTGCCTGTGACTCGGTACTGGGGGATCGTAAACTCATCTTT. It specifies CACDSVLGDRKLIF.

This clone was found a few times. This rearrangement joins TRDV2 to TRDJ1; TRDD3 matches at 8 bases. Germline V gives CDR1 GEAIGNYY, CDR2 EKD. V lost 3 bases, J lost 0 bases, and 11 bases stayed unmatched. The CDR3 contains 17 residues. The chain's CDR3 is CACDPLLGVTDTDKLIF. CDR3 DNA sequence: TGTGCCTGTGACCCCTTACTGGGGGTTACGGACACCGATAAACTCATCTTT.

This chain links TRDV2 with TRDJ1; 9 positions match TRDD3. As TCRdb names no J gene, one was assigned here on the basis of a DNA match to germline. This CDR3 has 19 residues. Trimming removed 1 base from V and 4 bases from J; junction bases left unmatched: 18. From germline, CDR1 is GEAIGNYY and CDR2 EKD. This CDR3 reads CACDTLDRDPGGYRDKLIF. CDR3 nucleotides: TGTGCCTGTGACACATTAGACCGCGACCCGGGGGGATACCGCGATAAACTCATCTTT.

This clone turned up a few times. The junction differs from germline at one of its ends, possibly a read error. This chain links TRDV2 with TRDJ1; 12 nucleotides align to TRDD3. CDR3 length: 18 amino acids. Germline values: CDR1 GEAIGNYY, CDR2 EKD. CDR3 sequence (DNA): TGTGCCTGTGACACCGTAGACCTGGGGGATACGCGACCCGATAAACTCATCTTC. Protein: CACDTVDLGDTRPDKLIF.

J gene calling gave no result, while the V gene is TRDV2; TRDD3 is the table's D call and was not checked against the DNA. Germline lookup yields CDR1 GEAIGNYY and CDR2 EKD. The CDR3 consists of 15 residues. The CDR3 loop is CACDTLLGDTRDLIF. CDR3 DNA sequence: TGTGCCTGTGACACACTACTGGGGGATACGCGCGATCTCATCTTT.

This clone was recorded a few times. This rearrangement joins TRDV1 to TRDJ1, with D hard to call. Between the trimmed V and J ends, which lost 2 bases and 1 base, there was a span of 17 bases. This CDR3 contains 17 residues. CDR1 and CDR2 (germline): TSWWSYY, QGS. The CDR3 sequence: CALGEFYRACTTDKLIF. CDR3 nucleotide sequence: TGTGCTCTTGGGGAATTCTACCGTGCGTGCACCACCGATAAACTCATCTTT.

The CDR3 bases are TGTGCCTGTGAAAGTCTGGCTACTGGGGACAGAGGTAAACTCATCTTT. Amino acids: CACESLATGDRGKLIF. V is TRDV2 and J is TRDJ1, with 7 bases lining up with TRDD3. Because TCRdb records no J gene, it was assigned here through a match of the DNA to germline. With V trimmed by 4 bases and J by 7 bases, 17 bases remained unmatched. Germline V lookup: CDR1 GEAIGNYY, CDR2 EKD. The CDR3 is 16 amino acids.

This clone came up a few times. Other DNA sequences in this specimen translate into the identical CDR3. The rearrangement joins TRDV2 to TRDJ3; 13 nucleotides line up with TRDD3. The CDR3 extends over 19 amino acids. J gave up 1 base and V 4 bases, and 6 bases lay outside the gene matches. CDR1 and CDR2 (germline): GEAIGNYY, EKD. The CDR3 protein is CACDILGDTSSWDTRQMFF. The CDR3 DNA follows: TGTGCCTGTGATATACTGGGGGATACGTCTTCCTGGGACACCCGACAGATGTTTTTC.

In this sample, this clone turned up a few times. At the DNA level, this CDR3 is encoded by other sequences in the same sample as well. This chain links TRDV2 with TRDJ3, with 8 nucleotides matching TRDD3. The CDR3 has 19 residues. The germline V gene encodes CDR1 GEAIGNYY and CDR2 EKD. The trim removed 0 bases at V and 0 bases at J, leaving 6 bases unmatched. The CDR3: CACDTTGGLSSWDTRQMFF. The CDR3 nucleotides read TGTGCCTGTGACACCACTGGGGGGCTAAGCTCCTGGGACACCCGACAGATGTTTTTC.

The J segment is TRDJ1; no V gene was assigned; the table's D call, TRDD3, was not checked against the DNA. This CDR3 region has 24 residues. CDR3 loop: CACDTLGAPYALMGDSLGTDKLIF. Written as DNA, the CDR3 is TGTGCCTGTGACACCCTGGGGGCCCCCTACGCGCTTATGGGGGATAGCCTCGGCACCGATAAACTCATCTTT.

This clone was counted between two and nine times. The genes are TRDV2 and TRDJ1, with TRDD3 matching over 13 bases. The junction had 19 bases not matched to a gene; V was cut back by 3 bases and J by 4 bases. Germline CDR1 GEAIGNYY, CDR2 EKD. The CDR3 contains 20 residues. The CDR3 DNA follows: TGTGCCTGTGACTCACTACTGGGGGATACGCCAGGGGGAACCCACGATAAACTCATCTTT. The encoded protein is CACDSLLGDTPGGTHDKLIF.

This clone was detected only a few times. This sequence joins TRDV2 and TRDJ1, with a weak D call TRDD3 (5 bases). CDR1 GEAIGNYY and CDR2 EKD come from the germline V gene. This CDR3 is 15 amino acids long. The V end lost 0 bases, the J end lost 5 bases, and 15 bases lay between the germline ends. The CDR3 sequence is CACDTWGHTEDKLIF. The CDR3 DNA follows: TGTGCCTGTGACACCTGGGGCCACACCGAGGATAAACTCATCTTT.

The chain combines TRDV2 with TRDJ1; the match to TRDD3 covers 7 bases. This CDR3 comprises 17 residues. V was pared by 2 bases and J by 3 bases, with 14 bases of the junction left unmatched. Germline loops: CDR1 GEAIGNYY, CDR2 EKD. CDR3 sequence: CACDKLGPTERPDKLIF. Written as DNA, the CDR3 is TGTGCCTGTGACAAACTGGGGCCCACGGAGAGACCCGATAAACTCATCTTT.

This rearrangement joins TRAV29/DV5 to TRDJ1, with TRDD3 identical over 11 bases. This CDR3 is built from 20 residues. The V segment lost 5 bases and the J segment 3 bases; nucleotides outside the gene matches: 24. Germline CDR1 NSMFDY, CDR2 ISSIKDK. The chain's CDR3 is CAASALPLYWGITVADKLIF. The CDR3 DNA reads as TGTGCAGCCTCGGCCCTCCCCCTCTACTGGGGGATAACGGTGGCCGATAAACTCATCTTT.

This clone was seen a few times. The CDR3 loop reads CACDTGGLAGSSWDTRQMFF. Written as DNA, the CDR3 is TGTGCCTGTGACACTGGGGGATTGGCGGGGAGCTCCTGGGACACCCGACAGATGTTTTTC. The rearrangement joins TRDV2 to TRDJ3, with 8 positions matching TRDD3. The J gene was missing in TCRdb and was found by matching the end of the DNA to germline. CDR1 GEAIGNYY and CDR2 EKD come from the germline V gene. V dropped 1 base and J dropped 0; count of bases not matched to a gene: 10. This CDR3 region has 20 residues.

No V gene was called here, but the J gene is TRDJ1; no check of the table's D call, TRDD3, against the DNA was made. CDR3 length equals 15 residues. For the CDR3, the DNA is TGTGCCTGTGACAGTATCGATCGGGGATACGGTGAACTCATCTTT. Translated, it gives CACDSIDRGYGELIF.

The chain recombines TRDV2 with TRDJ1, with D possibly TRDD2 on 6 matching bases. Looked up from germline, CDR1 is GEAIGNYY and CDR2 is EKD. The CDR3 spans 20 residues. Trimming shortened V by 3 bases and J by 1 base, and 29 bases separated the two germline ends. The CDR3 reads CACDALLRPSGDLRTDKLIF. The CDR3 nucleotides are TGTGCCTGTGACGCGCTCCTACGGCCTTCAGGGGACCTACGCACCGATAAACTCATCTTT.

The V and J genes are TRDV2 and TRDJ3; TRDD3 agrees at 7 bases. The CDR3 has 20 residues. V lost 1 base, J lost 0 bases, and 11 bases stayed unmatched. Germline values: CDR1 GEAIGNYY, CDR2 EKD. The CDR3 sequence: CACDTSGGFTSSWDTRQMFF. CDR3 sequence (DNA): TGTGCCTGTGACACGTCTGGGGGCTTCACTAGCTCCTGGGACACCCGACAGATGTTTTTC.

This rearrangement joins TRDV2 to TRDJ3; 9 bases align to TRDD3. This CDR3 is built from 19 residues. V lost 3 bases to trimming and J lost 2 bases; unmatched junction nucleotides: 10. In germline, CDR1 is GEAIGNYY, CDR2 EKD. CDR3 DNA: TGTGCCTGTGACGATGTACTGGGGGACCCCGCCTGGGACACCCGACAGATGTTTTTC. It encodes CACDDVLGDPAWDTRQMFF.

This clone showed up just a few times. The chain joins TRDV2 to TRDJ3; 11 bases map to TRDD3. CDR3 length equals 20 residues. V lost 3 bases and J lost 1; bases outside the gene matches: 10. Per the germline V gene, CDR1 is GEAIGNYY and CDR2 is EKD. CDR3 in DNA: TGTGCCTGTGACCTCGTACTGGGGGATATGGGATCCTGGGACACCCGACAGATGTTTTTC. Translating gives CACDLVLGDMGSWDTRQMFF.

The table lists this clone with a few counts. V and J are TRDV2 and TRDJ1, with D possibly matching TRDD3 (5 bases). The V gene's germline CDR1 is GEAIGNYY and CDR2 EKD. Trimming pared 3 bases from V and 1 base from J, leaving 20 bases between. This CDR3 contains 17 residues. In DNA, the CDR3 is TGTGCCTGTGACGCTATCTGGGAAGAGGGGACCACCGATAAACTCATCTTT. Translating gives CACDAIWEEGTTDKLIF.

In its sample, this clone was seen a few times. The chain employs TRDV1 and TRDJ1; 9 positions match TRDD3. This CDR3 spans 19 amino acids. V shed 2 bases and J 1 base; nucleotides not matched to a gene: 14. CDR1 and CDR2 from the germline V gene are TSWWSYY and QGS. CDR3: CALGETPLLGELSTDKLIF. The CDR3 DNA follows: TGTGCTCTTGGGGAAACACCTCTACTGGGGGAGTTAAGCACCGATAAACTCATCTTT.

This clone showed up just a few times. V usage is TRDV2 and J usage is TRDJ1; D is perhaps TRDD3 (6 bases). The V end was cut by 3 bases, the J end by 1 base, with 23 bases between. The CDR3 sequence is 18 residues long. Germline loops: CDR1 GEAIGNYY, CDR2 EKD. CDR3 sequence reads: CACDFLGGTPFATDKLIF. The CDR3 coding sequence is TGTGCCTGTGACTTCCTTGGGGGTACTCCTTTCGCCACCGATAAACTCATCTTT.

This clone was counted only a few times. Given a much more abundant clone one base away, this may be a read error. The chain uses TRDV2 and TRDJ2, with 7 positions matching TRDD3. Germline CDR1 reads GEAIGNYY; CDR2 reads EKD. V gave up 0 bases and J gave up 4 bases; unmatched junction bases: 1. The length of the CDR3 is 14 residues. The CDR3 sequence is CACDTWGKTAQLFF. The CDR3 DNA follows: TGTGCCTGTGACACCTGGGGGAAGACAGCACAACTCTTCTTT.

The chain links TRDV2 to TRDJ1, with 9 bases lining up with TRDD3. The CDR3 is 18 residues long. CDR1 is GEAIGNYY, CDR2 EKD, per germline. The V segment lost 3 bases and the J segment 1 base; nucleotides outside the gene matches: 14. CDR3 nucleotide sequence: TGTGCCTGTGACCCCGTGGGTTTAACTGGGGGACTCACCGATAAACTCATCTTT. Translating gives CACDPVGLTGGLTDKLIF.

This clone turned up a few times. J is TRDJ1 and V is TRDV2; no clear D. The CDR3 runs 15 residues. Germline V gene lookup returns CDR1 GEAIGNYY and CDR2 EKD. With 0 bases removed from V and 0 bases from J, the gap between germline ends came to 10 bases. In nucleotides, the CDR3 is TGTGCCTGTGACACCGTGAGGGCGTACACCGATAAACTCATCTTT. As protein: CACDTVRAYTDKLIF.